Presented here are 5 T cell receptor delta chains from one specimen sequenced in a study of gamma-delta T cells after stem cell transplantation. With CATT, TCRdb re-called clones from the RT-PCR reads. The table lists over a thousand delta-chain clones, 2.9% of them singletons. The sample comprised gamma-delta T cells. These receptors all come from a human donor. It is not recorded whose cells these are; they may come from a transplant donor.

Remarks on this clone: This may be a read error: a much more frequent sequence differs by one nucleotide. The chain couples TRDV1 to TRDJ1; 8 bases are shared with TRDD3. CDR3 length: 22 amino acids. Germline trimming cut 2 bases from V and 2 bases from J; bases unmatched to any gene: 25. Germline V lookup: CDR1 TSWWSYY, CDR2 QGS. DNA for the CDR3: TGTGCTCTTGGGGAAAGGGGCACCTTGTGGGGGATGCGCGCATGGATTACCGATAAACTCATCTTT. It yields the protein CALGERGTLWGMRAWITDKLIF.

With regard to this clone: TCRdb's protein, taken from a much larger clone, differs from this DNA's translation at residue 12, likely owing to a read error; the protein displayed comes from the DNA. This chain joins TRDV1 and TRDJ1, with a weak D call TRDD2 (7 bases). The CDR3 is made up of 20 amino acids. Per germline, CDR1 TSWWSYY and CDR2 QGS. The ends were cut back, 9 bases at V and 6 bases at J, with 38 bases in the middle. This chain's CDR3 is CALRPSFTMWGVRWKNKLIF. Written as DNA, the CDR3 is TGTGCTCTCCGACCTTCCTTCACTATGTGGGGGGTACGGTGGAAAAATAAACTCATCTTT.

This clone was observed a handful of times. This likely came from a read error, as a far larger clone is one base away. V usage is TRDV1 and J usage is TRDJ1; 7 bases are shared with TRDD3. The V and J ends lost 3 bases and 1 base, in that order; junction bases with no gene match: 23. CDR1 is TSWWSYY and CDR2 is QGS in the germline V gene. The CDR3 is 21 residues long. DNA of the CDR3: TGTGCTCTTGGGGAGCCGATCCTCTTCCCCTGGGGGGGCTTGGTCACCGATAAACTCATCTTT. Translation gives CALGEPILFPWGGLVTDKLIF.

This clone has only a few counts. The rearrangement links TRDV1 to TRDJ1, with 8 bases fitting TRDD3. The CDR3 runs to 27 residues. Trimming cost V 0 bases and J 0 bases; bases outside gene matches: 36. Germline CDR1 TSWWSYY, CDR2 QGS. In DNA, the CDR3 is TGTGCTCTTGGGGAACTCCCCCCGCTTTGGGTCCTCTACTGGGGGGACAGGCTCCGCCAGTACACCGATAAACTCATCTTT. Translating gives CALGELPPLWVLYWGDRLRQYTDKLIF.

This clone has a handful of counts. This may be a read error, as it is one base from a much larger clone. The identical CDR3 is also encoded by other nucleotide sequences in the sample. The genes are TRDV1 and TRDJ1; 7 bases fit TRDD3. The CDR3 totals 20 residues. CDR1 TSWWSYY and CDR2 QGS come from the germline V gene. In DNA form, the CDR3 reads TGTGCCCTTGGGGAGACTTTCCGAGGATACGCCTTTCGGTACACCGATAAACTCATCTTT. Encoded protein: CALGETFRGYAFRYTDKLIF.